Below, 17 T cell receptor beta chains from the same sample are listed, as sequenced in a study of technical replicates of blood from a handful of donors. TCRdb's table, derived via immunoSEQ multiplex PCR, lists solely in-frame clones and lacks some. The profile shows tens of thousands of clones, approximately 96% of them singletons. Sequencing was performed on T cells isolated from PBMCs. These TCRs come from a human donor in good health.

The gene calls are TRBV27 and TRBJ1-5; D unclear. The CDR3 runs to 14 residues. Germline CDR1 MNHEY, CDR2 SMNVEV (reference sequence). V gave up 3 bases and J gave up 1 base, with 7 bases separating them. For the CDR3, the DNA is TGTGCCAGCAGTTTTGTCGGGAGCAATCAGCCCCAGCATTTT. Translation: CASSFVGSNQPQHF.

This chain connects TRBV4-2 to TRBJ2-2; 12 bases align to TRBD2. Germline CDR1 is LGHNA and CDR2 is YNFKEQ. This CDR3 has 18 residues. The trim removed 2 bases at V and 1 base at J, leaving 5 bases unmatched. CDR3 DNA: TGTGCCAGCAGCCAACTAACTAGCGGGAGGCTGAACACCGGGGAGCTGTTTTTT. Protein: CASSQLTSGRLNTGELFF.

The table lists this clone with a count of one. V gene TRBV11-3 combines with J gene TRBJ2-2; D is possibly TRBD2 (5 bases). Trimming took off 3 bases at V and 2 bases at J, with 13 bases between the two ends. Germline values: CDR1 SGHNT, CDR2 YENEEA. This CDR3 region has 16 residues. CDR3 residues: CASSFWGEGNTGELFF. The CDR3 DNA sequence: TGTGCCAGCAGCTTTTGGGGAGAGGGTAACACCGGGGAGCTGTTTTTT.

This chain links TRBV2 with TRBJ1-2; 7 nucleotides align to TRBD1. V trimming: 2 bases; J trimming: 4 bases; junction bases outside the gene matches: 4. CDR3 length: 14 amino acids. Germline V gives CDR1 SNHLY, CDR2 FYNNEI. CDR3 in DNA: TGTGCCAGCAGTGAAACCGGGACAGCCTATGGCTACACCTTC. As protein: CASSETGTAYGYTF. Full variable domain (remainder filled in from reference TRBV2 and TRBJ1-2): EPEVTQTPSHQVTQMGQEVILRCVPISNHLYFYWYRQILGQKVEFLVSFYNNEISEKSEIFDDQFSVERPDGSNFTLKIRSTKLEDSAMYFCASSETGTAYGYTFGSGTRLTVV.

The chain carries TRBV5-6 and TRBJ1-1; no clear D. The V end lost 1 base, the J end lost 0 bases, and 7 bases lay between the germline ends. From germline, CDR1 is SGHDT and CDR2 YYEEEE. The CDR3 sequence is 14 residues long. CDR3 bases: TGTGCCAGCAGCTTGCAATTCATGAACACTGAAGCTTTCTTT. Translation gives CASSLQFMNTEAFF.

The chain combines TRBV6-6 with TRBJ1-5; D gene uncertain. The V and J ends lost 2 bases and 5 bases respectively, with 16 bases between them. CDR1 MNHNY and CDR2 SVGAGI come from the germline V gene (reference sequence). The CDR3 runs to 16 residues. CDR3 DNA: TGTGCCAGCAGTTACCGGGCGGGGAGTAGGGATCAGCCCCAGCATTTT. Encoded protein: CASSYRAGSRDQPQHF.

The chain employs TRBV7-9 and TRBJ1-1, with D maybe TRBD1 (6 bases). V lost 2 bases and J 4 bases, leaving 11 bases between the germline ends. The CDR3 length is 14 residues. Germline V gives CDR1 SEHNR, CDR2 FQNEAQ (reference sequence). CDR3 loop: CASSLSGAGTEAFF. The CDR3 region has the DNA TGTGCCAGCAGCTTATCAGGGGCGGGCACTGAAGCTTTCTTT.

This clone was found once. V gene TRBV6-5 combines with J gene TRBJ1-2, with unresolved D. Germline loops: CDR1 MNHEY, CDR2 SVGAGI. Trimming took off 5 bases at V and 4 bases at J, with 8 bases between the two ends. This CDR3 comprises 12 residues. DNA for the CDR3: TGTGCCAGCAGTCCTTACAGCTATGGCTACACCTTC. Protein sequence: CASSPYSYGYTF.

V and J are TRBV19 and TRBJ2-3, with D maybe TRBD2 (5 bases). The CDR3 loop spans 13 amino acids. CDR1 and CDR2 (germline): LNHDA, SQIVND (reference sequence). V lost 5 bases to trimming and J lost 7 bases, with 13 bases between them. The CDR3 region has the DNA TGTGCCAGTAGTGATGCCTGGGAGAATACGCAGTATTTT. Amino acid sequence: CASSDAWENTQYF. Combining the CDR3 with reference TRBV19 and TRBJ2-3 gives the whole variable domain DGGITQSPKYLFRKEGQNVTLSCEQNLNHDAMYWYRQDPGQGLRLIYYSQIVNDFQKGDIAEGYSVSREKKESFPLTVTSAQKNPTAFYLCASSDAWENTQYFGPGTRLTVL.

The CDR3 DNA reads TGCGCCAGCAGCTCTAGCGGGAGCTCCTACGAGCAGTACTTC. Protein: CASSSSGSSYEQYF. This rearrangement joins TRBV5-1 to TRBJ2-7; 10 bases match TRBD2. Germline CDR1 is SGHRS and CDR2 is YFSETQ. J gave up 0 bases and V 3 bases, and 0 bases lay outside the gene matches. This CDR3 has 14 residues.

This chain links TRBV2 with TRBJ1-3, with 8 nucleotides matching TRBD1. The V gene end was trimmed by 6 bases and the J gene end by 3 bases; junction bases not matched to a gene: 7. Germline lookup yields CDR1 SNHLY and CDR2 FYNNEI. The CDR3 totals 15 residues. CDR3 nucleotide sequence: TGTGCCAGCAGCGAGGACAGGGTGGATGGAAACACCATATATTTT. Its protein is CASSEDRVDGNTIYF.

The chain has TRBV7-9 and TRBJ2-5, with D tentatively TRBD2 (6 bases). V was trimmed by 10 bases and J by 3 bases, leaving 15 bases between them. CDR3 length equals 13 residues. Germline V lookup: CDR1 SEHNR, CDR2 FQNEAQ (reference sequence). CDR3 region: CAILREREETQYF. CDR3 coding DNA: TGTGCCATCCTCAGGGAGCGGGAAGAGACCCAGTACTTC.

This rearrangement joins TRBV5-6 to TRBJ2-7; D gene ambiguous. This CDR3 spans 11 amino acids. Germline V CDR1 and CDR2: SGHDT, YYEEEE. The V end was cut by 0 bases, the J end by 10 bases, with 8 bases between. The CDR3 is CASSLEEKQYF. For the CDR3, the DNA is TGTGCCAGCAGCTTGGAAGAGAAACAGTACTTC.

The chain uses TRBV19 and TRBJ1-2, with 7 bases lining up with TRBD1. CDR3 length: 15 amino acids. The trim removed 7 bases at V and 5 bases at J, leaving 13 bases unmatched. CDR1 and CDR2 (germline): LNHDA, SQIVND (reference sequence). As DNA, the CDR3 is TGTGCCAGTACCACCGTTCGACAGGGTGGATATGGCTACACCTTC. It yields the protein CASTTVRQGGYGYTF. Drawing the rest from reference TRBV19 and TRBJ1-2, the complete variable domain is DGGITQSPKYLFRKEGQNVTLSCEQNLNHDAMYWYRQDPGQGLRLIYYSQIVNDFQKGDIAEGYSVSREKKESFPLTVTSAQKNPTAFYLCASTTVRQGGYGYTFGSGTRLTVV.

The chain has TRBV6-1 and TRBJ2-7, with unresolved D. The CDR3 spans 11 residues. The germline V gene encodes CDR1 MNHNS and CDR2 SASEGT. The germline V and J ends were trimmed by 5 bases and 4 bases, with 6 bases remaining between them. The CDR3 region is CASSLEYEQYF. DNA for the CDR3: TGTGCCAGCAGTTTGGAGTACGAGCAGTACTTC.

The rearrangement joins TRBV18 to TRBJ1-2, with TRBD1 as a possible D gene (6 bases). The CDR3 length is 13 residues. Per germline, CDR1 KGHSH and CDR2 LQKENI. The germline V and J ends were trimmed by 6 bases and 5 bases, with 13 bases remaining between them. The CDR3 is CASSLDRSYGYTF. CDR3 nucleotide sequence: TGTGCCAGCTCCCTCGACAGGAGTTATGGCTACACCTTC.

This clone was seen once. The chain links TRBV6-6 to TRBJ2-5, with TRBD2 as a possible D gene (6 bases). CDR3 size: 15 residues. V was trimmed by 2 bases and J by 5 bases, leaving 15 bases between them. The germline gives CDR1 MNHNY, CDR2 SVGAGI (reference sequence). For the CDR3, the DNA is TGTGCCAGCAGTTACCCCCGGGAGAAGGAGGAGACCCAGTACTTC. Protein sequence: CASSYPREKEETQYF.